These T cell receptor beta chains were read from a single sample in a study of blood T cell repertoires in COVID-19. This table comes from immunoSEQ multiplex PCR, and its TCRdb copy is limited to in-frame clones, with some not included. In the table there are 300,000 to 450,000 clones, about 85% of which are singletons. The sequencing sample was made of peripheral blood. These receptors were collected from a woman younger than 30 with acute or convalescent COVID-19. The CDR3 runs from the conserved cysteine through the conserved F or W. Fields, in order: V gene, clone size, J gene, D gene, CDR3 protein, CDR3 DNA. D genes are given only for firm matches. The size entry is marked missing in some rows and otherwise reads once, few, many or a size class.

v_gene: TRBV5-1; abundance: NA; j_gene: TRBJ2-5; d_gene: NA; CDR3aa: CASSLGRQAPGPIQETQYF; CDR3nt: TGCGCCAGCAGCTTGGGCCGACAGGCCCCAGGCCCCATTCAAGAGACCCAGTACTTC
v_gene: TRBV5-6; abundance: NA; j_gene: TRBJ1-5; d_gene: NA; CDR3aa: CASSLWSGNQPQHF; CDR3nt: TGTGCCAGCAGCTTGTGGAGTGGAAACCAGCCCCAGCATTTT
v_gene: TRBV28; abundance: NA; j_gene: TRBJ2-7; d_gene: TRBD1; CDR3aa: CASSQQGAAYEQYF; CDR3nt: TGTGCCAGCAGCCAACAGGGGGCCGCCTACGAGCAGTACTTC
v_gene: TRBV3-1/TRBV3-2; abundance: NA; j_gene: TRBJ2-5; d_gene: TRBD2; CDR3aa: CASSQEREEEETQYF; CDR3nt: TGTGCCAGCAGCCAGGAGCGGGAGGAAGAAGAGACCCAGTACTTC
v_gene: TRBV6-2/TRBV6-3; abundance: NA; j_gene: TRBJ1-6; d_gene: NA; CDR3aa: CASSPGLEVHF; CDR3nt: TGTGCCAGCAGTCCAGGGCTCGAAGTCCACTTT
v_gene: TRBV18; abundance: NA; j_gene: TRBJ2-7; d_gene: TRBD2; CDR3aa: CASSQGLAYEQYF; CDR3nt: TGTGCCAGCTCTCAAGGACTAGCCTACGAGCAGTACTTC
v_gene: TRBV3-1/TRBV3-2; abundance: NA; j_gene: TRBJ2-1; d_gene: NA; CDR3aa: CASSQERGVGEQFF; CDR3nt: TGTGCCAGCAGCCAAGAAAGAGGAGTGGGTGAGCAGTTCTTC
v_gene: TRBV9; abundance: NA; j_gene: TRBJ2-1; d_gene: TRBD2; CDR3aa: CASSPTSGRANEQFF; CDR3nt: TGTGCCAGCAGCCCAACTAGCGGGAGGGCCAATGAGCAGTTCTTC
v_gene: TRBV9; abundance: NA; j_gene: TRBJ1-5; d_gene: NA; CDR3aa: CASSVGGGRNQPQHF; CDR3nt: TGTGCCAGCAGCGTAGGTGGCGGCCGCAATCAGCCCCAGCATTTT
v_gene: TRBV4-2; abundance: NA; j_gene: TRBJ2-1; d_gene: NA; CDR3aa: CASSPRAGGDYNEQFF; CDR3nt: TGTGCCAGCAGCCCCAGAGCCGGGGGTGATTACAATGAGCAGTTCTTC
v_gene: TRBV27; abundance: many; j_gene: TRBJ1-5; d_gene: NA; CDR3aa: CASSYSAGGNNQPQHF; CDR3nt: TGTGCCAGCAGTTACTCGGCGGGGGGAAACAATCAGCCCCAGCATTTT
v_gene: TRBV6-1; abundance: NA; j_gene: TRBJ2-2; d_gene: NA; CDR3aa: CASSESWQGGTGELFF; CDR3nt: TGTGCCAGCAGTGAAAGTTGGCAGGGCGGCACCGGGGAGCTGTTTTTT
v_gene: TRBV2; abundance: NA; j_gene: TRBJ1-6; d_gene: TRBD1; CDR3aa: CASRDRNNSPLHF; CDR3nt: TGTGCCAGCAGGGACAGGAACAATTCACCCCTCCACTTT
v_gene: TRBV2; abundance: NA; j_gene: TRBJ1-1; d_gene: NA; CDR3aa: CASSDRQVSPMNTEAFF; CDR3nt: TGTGCCAGCAGTGATCGACAGGTCTCGCCTATGAACACTGAAGCTTTCTTT
v_gene: TRBV27; abundance: NA; j_gene: TRBJ1-1; d_gene: TRBD1; CDR3aa: CASSIQQGVNTEAFF; CDR3nt: TGTGCCAGCAGTATTCAGCAGGGGGTGAACACTGAAGCTTTCTTT
v_gene: TRBV4-2; abundance: NA; j_gene: TRBJ1-6; d_gene: TRBD1; CDR3aa: CASSQEIRTGSGWNSPLHF; CDR3nt: TGTGCCAGCAGCCAAGAAATTAGGACAGGCTCAGGCTGGAATTCACCCCTCCACTTT
v_gene: TRBV7-2; abundance: NA; j_gene: TRBJ1-2; d_gene: TRBD1; CDR3aa: CASTRPETGVLDGYTF; CDR3nt: TGTGCCAGCACCCGCCCGGAGACAGGGGTTTTAGATGGCTACACCTTC
v_gene: TRBV7-2; abundance: NA; j_gene: TRBJ1-5; d_gene: NA; CDR3aa: CASSLSLSNQPQHF; CDR3nt: TGTGCCAGCAGCTTATCGTTATCTAATCAGCCCCAGCATTTT
v_gene: TRBV2; abundance: NA; j_gene: TRBJ1-5; d_gene: NA; CDR3aa: CASVRTLNQPQHF; CDR3nt: TGTGCCAGCGTACGGACACTCAATCAGCCCCAGCATTTT
v_gene: TRBV19; abundance: NA; j_gene: TRBJ2-3; d_gene: NA; CDR3aa: CASSIVQTRITDTQYF; CDR3nt: TGTGCCAGTAGTATAGTGCAGACTCGGATAACAGATACGCAGTATTTT
v_gene: TRBV5-1; abundance: few; j_gene: TRBJ2-3; d_gene: NA; CDR3aa: CASSWDSYTDTQYF; CDR3nt: TGCGCCAGCAGTTGGGACTCCTACACAGATACGCAGTATTTT
v_gene: TRBV27; abundance: NA; j_gene: TRBJ1-2; d_gene: TRBD1; CDR3aa: CASSPRQGAIGGYTF; CDR3nt: TGTGCCAGCAGTCCGAGGCAGGGGGCAATAGGTGGCTACACCTTC
v_gene: TRBV11-2; abundance: NA; j_gene: TRBJ2-1; d_gene: TRBD1; CDR3aa: CASSLRGPSYNEQFF; CDR3nt: TGTGCCAGCAGCTTAAGGGGGCCCTCCTACAATGAGCAGTTCTTC
v_gene: TRBV28; abundance: NA; j_gene: TRBJ1-5; d_gene: NA; CDR3aa: CASSDRVLQSYSNQPQHF; CDR3nt: TGTGCCAGCAGTGACCGGGTCCTTCAATCATATAGCAATCAGCCCCAGCATTTT
v_gene: TRBV9; abundance: NA; j_gene: TRBJ2-7; d_gene: NA; CDR3aa: CASSSPRVPNEQYF; CDR3nt: TGTGCCAGCAGCTCTCCCAGGGTTCCCAACGAGCAGTACTTC
v_gene: TRBV18; abundance: NA; j_gene: TRBJ1-1; d_gene: NA; CDR3aa: CASSLTSMNTEAFF; CDR3nt: TGTGCCAGCTCGCTGACATCCATGAACACTGAAGCTTTCTTT
v_gene: TRBV5-4; abundance: NA; j_gene: TRBJ1-2; d_gene: NA; CDR3aa: CASSRSSSGGGFYGYTF; CDR3nt: TGTGCCAGCAGTCGGTCCTCTAGCGGGGGAGGATTCTATGGCTACACCTTC
v_gene: TRBV18; abundance: once; j_gene: TRBJ2-7; d_gene: NA; CDR3aa: CASSPPTAYEQYF; CDR3nt: TGTGCCAGCTCACCACCGACAGCCTACGAGCAGTACTTC
v_gene: TRBV7-9; abundance: NA; j_gene: TRBJ1-2; d_gene: TRBD1; CDR3aa: CASSQGQNYGYTF; CDR3nt: TGTGCCAGCAGCCAGGGACAGAACTATGGCTACACCTTC
v_gene: TRBV9; abundance: once; j_gene: TRBJ2-1; d_gene: NA; CDR3aa: CASSLPRRSSYNEQFF; CDR3nt: TGTGCCAGCAGCCTACCTCGGAGGTCCTCCTACAATGAGCAGTTCTTC
v_gene: TRBV6-5; abundance: NA; j_gene: TRBJ2-1; d_gene: NA; CDR3aa: CASRTVNYNEQFF; CDR3nt: TGTGCCAGCAGGACAGTAAACTACAATGAGCAGTTCTTC
v_gene: TRBV20-1; abundance: NA; j_gene: TRBJ2-1; d_gene: NA; CDR3aa: CSASERMQFF; CDR3nt: TGCAGTGCTAGCGAGCGTATGCAGTTCTTC
v_gene: TRBV30; abundance: NA; j_gene: TRBJ1-5; d_gene: TRBD1; CDR3aa: CAWSPGQGNQPQHF; CDR3nt: TGTGCCTGGAGCCCTGGACAGGGCAATCAGCCCCAGCATTTT
v_gene: TRBV9; abundance: NA; j_gene: TRBJ1-3; d_gene: NA; CDR3aa: CASSQGNTIYF; CDR3nt: TGTGCCAGCAGCCAGGGAAACACCATATATTTT
v_gene: TRBV2; abundance: few; j_gene: TRBJ1-3; d_gene: TRBD1; CDR3aa: CASSTTGEAGNTIYF; CDR3nt: TGTGCCAGCTCTACCACAGGGGAAGCTGGAAACACCATATATTTT
v_gene: TRBV5-4; abundance: NA; j_gene: TRBJ2-7; d_gene: NA; CDR3aa: CASSLAGVLGGRASYEQYF; CDR3nt: TGTGCCAGCAGCTTGGCCGGGGTCCTCGGCGGTCGGGCCTCCTACGAGCAGTACTTC
v_gene: TRBV5-1; abundance: NA; j_gene: TRBJ1-2; d_gene: TRBD1; CDR3aa: CASREQGEDYGYTF; CDR3nt: TGCGCCAGCAGAGAACAGGGGGAAGACTATGGCTACACCTTC
v_gene: TRBV6-5; abundance: NA; j_gene: TRBJ1-1; d_gene: NA; CDR3aa: CASSLFGGANTEAFF; CDR3nt: TGTGCCAGCAGCCTTTTTGGAGGAGCGAACACTGAAGCTTTCTTT
v_gene: TRBV27; abundance: NA; j_gene: TRBJ1-5; d_gene: TRBD1; CDR3aa: CASRPDSGTGDNQPQHF; CDR3nt: TGTGCCAGCAGGCCGGATTCCGGGACAGGAGACAATCAGCCCCAGCATTTT
v_gene: TRBV13; abundance: NA; j_gene: TRBJ2-7; d_gene: TRBD2; CDR3aa: CASSLAEVSGSWEQYF; CDR3nt: TGTGCCAGCAGCTTAGCGGAGGTTAGCGGGAGCTGGGAGCAGTACTTC
v_gene: TRBV7-9; abundance: few; j_gene: TRBJ2-7; d_gene: NA; CDR3aa: CASSRGDMSSYEQYF; CDR3nt: TGTGCCAGCAGCCGGGGAGACATGAGCTCCTACGAGCAGTACTTC
v_gene: TRBV7-2; abundance: NA; j_gene: TRBJ2-7; d_gene: NA; CDR3aa: CASSSRQVTSYEQYF; CDR3nt: TGTGCCAGCAGCTCCCGACAGGTAACCTCCTACGAGCAGTACTTC
v_gene: TRBV5-4; abundance: NA; j_gene: TRBJ1-4; d_gene: TRBD1; CDR3aa: CASSSGQGGTNEKLFF; CDR3nt: TGTGCCAGCAGTTCCGGACAGGGAGGGACTAATGAAAAACTGTTTTTT
v_gene: TRBV6-5; abundance: NA; j_gene: TRBJ2-7; d_gene: NA; CDR3aa: CASSYDSLEEQYF; CDR3nt: TGTGCCAGCAGTTATGACAGTCTCGAGGAGCAGTACTTC
v_gene: TRBV18; abundance: NA; j_gene: TRBJ2-7; d_gene: TRBD2; CDR3aa: CASSRTSGSFPYEQYF; CDR3nt: TGTGCCAGCTCGCGAACTAGCGGGAGTTTCCCCTACGAGCAGTACTTC
v_gene: TRBV2; abundance: NA; j_gene: TRBJ1-4; d_gene: TRBD1; CDR3aa: CASRGQGQGANEKLFF; CDR3nt: TGTGCCAGCAGGGGCCAAGGACAGGGCGCTAATGAAAAACTGTTTTTT
v_gene: TRBV5-1; abundance: NA; j_gene: TRBJ1-4; d_gene: TRBD1; CDR3aa: CASSGGQGRLEKLFF; CDR3nt: TGCGCCAGCAGCGGGGGACAGGGACGGTTAGAAAAACTGTTTTTT
v_gene: TRBV5-4; abundance: NA; j_gene: TRBJ2-3; d_gene: NA; CDR3aa: CASSLEESPDTQYF; CDR3nt: TGTGCCAGCAGCTTGGAGGAGTCGCCAGATACGCAGTATTTT
v_gene: TRBV4-2; abundance: NA; j_gene: TRBJ2-3; d_gene: NA; CDR3aa: CASSQDQNYHGTDTQYF; CDR3nt: TGTGCCAGCAGCCAAGATCAGAACTACCACGGCACAGATACGCAGTATTTT
v_gene: TRBV2; abundance: few; j_gene: TRBJ1-5; d_gene: NA; CDR3aa: CASTKGQGWHQPQHF; CDR3nt: TGTGCCAGCACCAAGGGGCAGGGGTGGCATCAGCCCCAGCATTTT
v_gene: TRBV4-2; abundance: NA; j_gene: TRBJ2-1; d_gene: TRBD2; CDR3aa: CASSPLAGGVWNEQFF; CDR3nt: TGTGCCAGCAGCCCTCTAGCGGGAGGGGTTTGGAATGAGCAGTTCTTC
v_gene: TRBV10-3; abundance: NA; j_gene: TRBJ1-6; d_gene: NA; CDR3aa: CAISWTDTLSYNSPLHF; CDR3nt: TGTGCCATCAGTTGGACGGACACCCTCTCCTATAATTCACCCCTCCACTTT
v_gene: TRBV5-6; abundance: NA; j_gene: TRBJ1-5; d_gene: NA; CDR3aa: CASSSTGFGDNQPQHF; CDR3nt: TGTGCCAGCAGCTCCACAGGGTTCGGGGACAATCAGCCCCAGCATTTT
v_gene: TRBV4-1; abundance: NA; j_gene: TRBJ1-5; d_gene: TRBD1; CDR3aa: CASSQPWGDRVSNQPQHF; CDR3nt: TGCGCCAGCAGCCAACCCTGGGGGGACAGGGTCTCCAATCAGCCCCAGCATTTT